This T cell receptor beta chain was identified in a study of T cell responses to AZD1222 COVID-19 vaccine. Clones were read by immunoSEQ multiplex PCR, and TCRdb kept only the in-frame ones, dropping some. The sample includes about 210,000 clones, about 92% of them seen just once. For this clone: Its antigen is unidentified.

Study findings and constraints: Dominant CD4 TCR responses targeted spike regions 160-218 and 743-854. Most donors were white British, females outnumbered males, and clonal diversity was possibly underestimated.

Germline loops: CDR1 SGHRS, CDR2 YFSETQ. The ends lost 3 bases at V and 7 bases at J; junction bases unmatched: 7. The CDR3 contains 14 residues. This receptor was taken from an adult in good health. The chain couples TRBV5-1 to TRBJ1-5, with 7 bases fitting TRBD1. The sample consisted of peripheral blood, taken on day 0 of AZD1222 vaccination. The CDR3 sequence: CASSYTGVGQPQHF. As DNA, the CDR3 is TGCGCCAGCAGCTATACAGGGGTAGGACAGCCCCAGCATTTT.